This T cell receptor beta chain was captured in a study of a mutant IDH1 vaccine in newly diagnosed glioma. Whole-study context: Former treatment meant radiotherapy, temozolomide, or both; the majority had gotten both.

The CDR3 runs 14 residues. V lost 6 bases and J lost 5, with 14 bases in between. The germline V gene has CDR1 MNHEY and CDR2 SVGAGI. The protocol was immunoSEQ multiplex PCR, while the TCRdb copy is restricted to in-frame clones and leaves out a portion. The data contain about 67,000 clones, more than 70% of them singletons. Time point: baseline, week 1 (first vaccination visit). Treatment indicated: pre-vaccination baseline after standard-of-care therapy. The clonotype originates from a woman aged 18 to 35 with glioma. Some clones in this sample may be carry-over from other donors' samples. The sequenced sample was peripheral blood mononuclear cells (PBMCs), obtained from a glioma patient treated with radiotherapy, temozolomide or both. The chain is built from TRBV6-5 and TRBJ1-5; D is unresolved. The CDR3: CASSLSRVDQPQHF. In DNA form, the CDR3 reads TGTGCCAGCAGCCTCAGCCGGGTCGATCAGCCCCAGCATTTT.